This T cell receptor (beta chain) was recovered during a study of Ad26.COV2.S vaccination and SARS-CoV-2 variants. At the level of the study: Ad26.COV2.S was injected intramuscularly once or twice, 56 days apart.

Overall study results and limits: Non-spike TCR breadth was similar in vaccine and placebo recipients.

This CDR3 comprises 16 residues. In germline, CDR1 is MNHEY, CDR2 SMNVEV (reference sequence). V was trimmed by 6 bases and J by 0 bases, leaving 15 bases between them. Treatment defined: some 20 received Ad26.COV2.S at low or high dose, single or two shots; roughly five received placebo; per-sample allocation not given. Sample collection was performed on day 63 after the first vaccine or placebo injection. Wuhan-strain spike was delivered by a replication-incompetent Ad26 vector. To note about this clone: Its antigen is still unknown.

The method was immunoSEQ multiplex PCR; TCRdb's version includes in-frame clones alone and lacks a portion of them. The data contain about 680,000 clones, about 90% of them singletons. The J gene is TRBJ2-1, the V gene TRBV27; possibly TRBD2 for D (6 bases). The input for sequencing was peripheral blood, taken in a trial of Ad26.COV2.S vaccine versus placebo. The sequence was obtained from a person aged 18-60 years who received the Ad26.COV2.S COVID-19 vaccine or a placebo. The CDR3 reads CASSPGDSGSYNEQFF. In nucleotides, the CDR3 is TGTGCCAGCAGCCCCGGTGATAGCGGCTCCTACAATGAGCAGTTCTTC.